Listed here are 8 T cell receptor beta chains from one sample, sequenced in a study of T cell repertoires in cytomegalovirus infection. Each CDR3 protein is one row after TCRdb ran MiXCR on the reads. The data contain a few hundred thousand distinct CDR3 sequences, approximately 22% of them singletons. The antigens of these receptors remain unknown. The source was cultured PBMCs, collected from culture after CMV antigen stimulation. The receptors were sampled from a human donor in good health (CMV status not recorded). Some clones in this sample may be carry-over from other donors' samples.

This clonotype was seen repeatedly, ten times or more. The J gene is TRBJ1-5, the V gene TRBV7-2; D is uncertain. The ends were cut back, 4 bases at V and 3 bases at J, with 10 bases in the middle. The germline V gene has CDR1 SGHTA and CDR2 FQGNSA. The CDR3 is 14 residues long. The CDR3 DNA is TGTGCCAGCAGCTACGACCTTTACAATCAGCCCCAGCATTTT. Its translation is CASSYDLYNQPQHF.

About this clonotype: A clone one base away is much larger, so this may be a read error. The chain is built from TRBV11-3 and TRBJ2-7, with D possibly TRBD1 on 6 matching bases. The CDR3 contains 15 residues. V was cut by 5 bases and J by 0 bases, with 14 bases left in between. Per the germline V gene, CDR1 is SGHNT and CDR2 is YENEEA. Here the CDR3 reads CASSREGGSSYEQYV. CDR3 DNA sequence: TGTGCCAGCAGCAGGGAAGGGGGTAGCTCCTACGAGCAGTACGTC.

This clonotype was seen many times. The J gene is TRBJ2-5, the V gene TRBV5-1; D is ambiguous. Germline-derived CDR1 and CDR2 are SGHRS and YFSETQ. CDR3 length: 14 amino acids. V lost 6 bases, J lost 2 bases, and 14 bases lay in between. CDR3 sequence (DNA): TGCGCCAGCACCCTTTTACCGTCTCAAGAGACCCAGTACTTC. The encoded protein is CASTLLPSQETQYF.

The chain couples TRBV12-3 or TRBV12-4 to TRBJ2-3; D possibly corresponds to TRBD1 (6 bases). The CDR3 extends over 14 amino acids. Trimming removed 5 bases from V and 6 bases from J, with 15 bases in between. Written as DNA, the CDR3 is TGTGCCAGCAGTCCCGGGACAAAATGGGATACGCAGTATTTT. As protein: CASSPGTKWDTQYF.

This clonotype was counted only a few times. V usage is TRBV27 and J usage is TRBJ2-7; TRBD1 is a possible D gene (6 bases). This CDR3 has 16 amino acids. The V end was cut by 3 bases, the J end by 2 bases, with 17 bases between. Looked up from germline, CDR1 is MNHEY and CDR2 is SMNVEV (reference sequence). The CDR3 sequence is CASSLSWTVPTYEQYF. The CDR3 DNA reads as TGTGCCAGCAGTTTGAGCTGGACAGTCCCAACCTACGAGCAGTACTTC.

In its sample, this clonotype was seen a few times. The chain recombines TRBV6-6 with TRBJ1-3, with no clear D. The CDR3 consists of 15 residues. Trimming took off 6 bases at V and 2 bases at J, with 14 bases between the two ends. The germline V gene has CDR1 MNHNY and CDR2 SVGAGI (reference sequence). The CDR3 region is CASSPPRVTGNTIYF. DNA of the CDR3: TGTGCCAGCAGCCCACCCCGGGTCACTGGAAACACCATATATTTT.

This sequence joins TRBV28 and TRBJ1-1; D might be TRBD1 (5 bases). V was pared by 1 base and J by 10 bases, with 19 bases between. Germline values: CDR1 MDHEN, CDR2 SYDVKM. The CDR3 is made up of 15 amino acids. CDR3 nucleotide sequence: TGTGCCAGCAGTTTATCTTCCTCAGGGTCTCCCCGAGCTTTCTTT. Residues: CASSLSSSGSPRAFF.

This clonotype was detected ten times or more. This chain uses TRBV6-1 with TRBJ2-6; 9 bases match TRBD1. CDR3 length: 20 amino acids. The V gene's germline CDR1 is MNHNS and CDR2 SASEGT. Trimming at V came to 5 bases and at J to 0 bases, leaving 14 bases not matched to a gene. DNA for the CDR3: TGTGCCAGCAGTACCCCGGGGGGACAGGGACTAAGCTCTGGGGCCAACGTCCTGACTTTC. This gives the protein CASSTPGGQGLSSGANVLTF.